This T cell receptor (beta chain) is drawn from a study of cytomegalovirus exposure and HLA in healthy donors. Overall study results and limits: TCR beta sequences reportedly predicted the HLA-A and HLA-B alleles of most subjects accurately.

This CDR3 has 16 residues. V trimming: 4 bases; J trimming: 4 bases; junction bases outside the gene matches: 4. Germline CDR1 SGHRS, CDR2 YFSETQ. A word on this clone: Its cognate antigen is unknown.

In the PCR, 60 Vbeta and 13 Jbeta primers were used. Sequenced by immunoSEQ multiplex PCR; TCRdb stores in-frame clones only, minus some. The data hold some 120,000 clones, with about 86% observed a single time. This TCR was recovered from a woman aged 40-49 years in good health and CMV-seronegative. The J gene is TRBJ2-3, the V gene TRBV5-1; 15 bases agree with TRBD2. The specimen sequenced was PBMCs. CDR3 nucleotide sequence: TGCGCCAGCAGCCCGGGACTAGCGGGAGGCCCAGATACGCAGTATTTT. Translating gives CASSPGLAGGPDTQYF. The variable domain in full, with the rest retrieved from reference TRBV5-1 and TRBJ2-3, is KAGVTQTPRYLIKTRGQQVTLSCSPISGHRSVSWYQQTPGQGLQFLFEYFSETQRNKGNFPGRFSGRQFSNSRSEMNVSTLELGDSALYLCASSPGLAGGPDTQYFGPGTRLTVL.